This T cell receptor beta chain was captured by sequencing in a study of CD8+ T cells in alopecia areata (dated by TCRdb to about 2018). In the study overall: Treated patients were enrolled in an open-label pilot trial of oral tofacitinib at 5 to 10 mg twice daily for moderate-to-severe alopecia areata. Tofacitinib was given for 6 to 18 months, followed by 6 months of follow-up off drug to assess delayed response and recurrence. In treated patients, disease severity was measured using the SALT score, which gives the percentage of scalp surface area affected. In both human patients and the C3H/HeJ mouse model, the study applied high-throughput TCRbeta sequencing to look at T cell clonal expansion in alopecia areata. Scalp tissue and sorted CD4+ and CD8+ peripheral blood T cells from patchy and totalis/universalis alopecia areata patients and from healthy controls were covered by human TCRbeta sequencing. Tofacitinib-treated patients had biopsies at baseline and at 4 and 24 weeks of treatment, with a later scalp biopsy in several patients. Scalp clonality was compared among normal scalp (n=4), patchy alopecia areata scalp (n=8), and alopecia totalis/universalis scalp (n=8). The RNA source kit depended on sample type: the PAXgene miRNA kit for fixed scalp, the miRNeasy kit for PBMCs, and the RNeasy kit for mouse skin. immunoSEQ multiplex PCR using 35 Vbeta forward primers and 13 Jbeta reverse primers was used to amplify TCRbeta CDR3 regions.

Library preparation used the immunoSEQ multiplex PCR assay. RNA was extracted from all samples and reverse transcribed into cDNA as template for TCR sequencing. SuperScript III was used to make first-strand cDNA, primed with a 2:1 mix of oligo-dT and random hexamers. A synthetic immune receptor repertoire was used to measure amplification bias, and any remaining bias was corrected computationally. As for the authors' bioinformatics: After raw reads were preprocessed to remove errors, the CDR3 was defined following IMGT conventions as running from the conserved cysteine to phenylalanine. Clonality was computed as 1 minus the Shannon entropy, with the entropy normalized by log2 of the number of productive unique TCRs. Whether each scalp clone was CD4 or CD8 was inferred by checking scalp TCRbeta sequences against the CD4 and CD8 repertoires from sorted blood. In TCRdb, the immuneACCESS table is reduced to in-frame sequences with V and J assigned. These tables do not hold every clone; where another copy was compared, an unresolved V gene accounts for under half, and the others remain unexplained. That table gives V, J and clone size, and the DNA gave D and trimming. Present in this sample are roughly 180,000 clones, about 55% of which were seen just once. The ten largest clones take up approximately 11% of the sample.

The paper's findings and limits, for the study overall: Because the treated cohort was small and included a single nonresponder, larger studies are needed to assess links between baseline CD8+ expansion and response. Lesional scalp, especially in alopecia totalis/universalis, showed higher clonality and more expanded CD8+ clones than normal scalp, suggesting antigenic drive. Unlike mouse skin, which is dominated by gammadelta T cells, normal human skin has resident alphabeta T cells that are also sequenced, and this complicates analysis of the scalp TCR repertoire. With tofacitinib, both scalp clonality and the number of expanded CD8+ clones among the top 100 scalp clones went down significantly. During tofacitinib treatment, many expanded lesional clones remained in scalp and blood, and this persistence may partly explain relapse after treatment is stopped. TCR sequences shared between patients were less clear than in mice, possibly partly because of HLA diversity in the patient population.

The time point label corresponds to: about 25 weeks on oral tofacitinib. The sample's treatment or condition, from its label and the paper: oral pan-JAK inhibitor, 5-10 mg twice daily. From alopecia areata patients, peripheral blood was collected along with lesional scalp punch biopsies. After PBMCs were isolated by density centrifugation and stained for CD3, CD4 and CD8, a FACSAria was used to sort CD4+ and CD8+ T cells. CDR3 length: 16 amino acids, cysteine to phenylalanine. Only the CDR3 DNA is retained, 48 bases long and in frame from the first base. V was cut back by 0 bases and J by 3 bases, leaving a gap of 15 bases between them. Sequences LGHNA (CDR1) and YSLEER (CDR2) are obtained from the germline V gene. This clone was counted a few times. It has no known antigen specificity. Qualities for individual bases were not recorded, and no much larger clone is one base off.

The chain couples TRBV4-3 to TRBJ2-7, with the identity of the D gene unclear. The source is a human donor with alopecia areata. The sequenced sample was CD8+ T cells sorted from blood, obtained at week 24, from a patient treated with tofacitinib. Read as DNA, the sequence is TGCGCCAGCAGCCAAGAGCCAGAACAAACGGGCTACGAGCAGTACTTC. Translated, it reads CASSQEPEQTGYEQYF.